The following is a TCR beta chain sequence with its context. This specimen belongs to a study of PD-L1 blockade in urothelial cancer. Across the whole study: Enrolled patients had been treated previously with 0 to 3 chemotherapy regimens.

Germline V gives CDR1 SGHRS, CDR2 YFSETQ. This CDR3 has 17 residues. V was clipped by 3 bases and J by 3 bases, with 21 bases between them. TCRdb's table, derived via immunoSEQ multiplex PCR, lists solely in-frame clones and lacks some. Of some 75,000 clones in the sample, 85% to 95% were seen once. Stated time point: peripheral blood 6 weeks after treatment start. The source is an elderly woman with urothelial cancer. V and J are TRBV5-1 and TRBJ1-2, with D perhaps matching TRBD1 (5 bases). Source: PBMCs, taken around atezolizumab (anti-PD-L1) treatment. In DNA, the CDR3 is TGCGCCAGCAGCTCCTTTAACGGGCTCCAAGGGGACTATGGCTACACCTTC. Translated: CASSSFNGLQGDYGYTF.